Detailed here is one T cell receptor beta chain. These data belong to a study of Siglec-9 on CD8 T cells in melanoma. TCRdb's table, derived via immunoSEQ multiplex PCR, lists solely in-frame clones and lacks some. The sample has approximately 39,000 clones, around 82% seen once. The source of this sequence is a human donor in good health. Sequenced sample: Siglec-9- CD8+ T cells sorted from blood.

The CDR3 bases are TGTGCCAGCTCGGGACTAGATGAAGAGACCCAGTACTTC. Residues: CASSGLDEETQYF. The rearrangement uses TRBV30 and TRBJ2-5, with 8 bases identical to TRBD2. Germline CDR1 reads GTSNPN; CDR2 reads SVGIG (reference sequence). The CDR3 runs to 13 residues. Trimming removed 8 bases from V and 3 bases from J; junction bases left unmatched: 8.